Listed below are T cell receptor beta chains from one sample, sequenced in a study of T and B cells in COVID-19 patients. TCRdb reprocessed the multiplex PCR reads with MiXCR, giving one entry per CDR3 protein. The sample holds 7,000 or so distinct CDR3 sequences, under 30% seen once. Sequenced sample: blood. The receptors derive from a human donor with active COVID-19. Both conserved end residues are part of each CDR3. The D gene is left open where the match is weak. Some rows have no size entry. The others give once, few or many, or a class for an expanded clone.

few | TRBJ2-2 | TRBV6-2/TRBV6-3 | - | CASSSLGYTGELFF | TGTGCCAGCAGTTCACTTGGATACACCGGGGAGCTGTTTTTT
- | TRBJ2-7 | TRBV6-6 | - | CASTTRRVDEQYF | TGTGCCAGCACCACGCGGAGGGTAGACGAGCAGTACTTC
- | TRBJ2-7 | TRBV11-3 | - | CASSLDRAGSRGEQYF | TGTGCCAGCAGCTTAGACAGGGCCGGGTCTCGGGGCGAGCAGTACTTC
- | TRBJ2-5 | TRBV4-3 | - | CASSQDRGSETQYF | TGCGCCAGCAGCCAAGATAGAGGGTCCGAGACCCAGTACTTC
many | TRBJ1-6 | TRBV5-4 | TRBD1 | CASSTSTGPSSPLHF | TGTGCCAGCAGCACCTCGACAGGGCCAAGTTCACCCCTCCACTTT
few | TRBJ2-7 | TRBV14 | - | CASSFTGTTGEQYF | TGTGCCAGCAGCTTCACCGGGACAACGGGAGAGCAGTACTTC
medium-sized | TRBJ1-6 | TRBV19 | TRBD1 | CATQKRTGENSPLHF | TGTGCCACCCAGAAACGGACAGGGGAGAATTCACCCCTCCACTTT
medium-sized | TRBJ2-1 | TRBV29-1 | TRBD2 | CSVEGLAGVSYNEQFF | TGCAGCGTTGAAGGGCTAGCGGGAGTTTCTTACAATGAGCAGTTCTTC
once | TRBJ2-7 | TRBV19 | TRBD2 | CASSRLSGRIYEQYF | TGTGCCAGTAGTAGACTTAGCGGGAGGATATACGAGCAGTACTTC
few | TRBJ2-1 | TRBV11-3 | TRBD2 | CASSLNPGLAYGEQFF | TGTGCCAGCAGCTTGAACCCGGGACTAGCGTATGGTGAGCAGTTCTTC
few | TRBJ2-1 | TRBV12-3/TRBV12-4 | - | CASSLSRRDEQFF | TGTGCCAGCAGTTTATCACGACGGGATGAGCAGTTCTTC
- | TRBJ1-6 | TRBV11-3 | - | CASSFNAPPSPLHF | TGTGCCAGCAGCTTTAACGCCCCCCCCTCACCCCTCCACTTT
- | TRBJ2-3 | TRBV5-1 | TRBD2 | CASSLGLAIDTQYF | TGCGCCAGCAGCTTAGGACTAGCGATAGATACGCAGTATTTT
- | TRBJ2-7 | TRBV6-2/TRBV6-3 | - | CASTPAVTYEQYF | TGTGCCAGCACGCCAGCGGTAACCTACGAGCAGTACTTC
few | TRBJ2-7 | TRBV5-1 | - | CASSLGNSYEQYF | TGCGCCAGCAGCTTAGGGAACTCCTACGAGCAGTACTTC
few | TRBJ2-1 | TRBV7-2 | TRBD2 | CASSPRGAGAGGQFF | TGTGCCAGCAGCCCCAGAGGGGCGGGAGCGGGGGGGCAGTTCTTC
medium-sized | TRBJ2-7 | TRBV29-1 | TRBD1 | CSVPDRDSYEQYF | TGCAGCGTGCCGGACAGGGACTCCTACGAGCAGTACTTC
- | TRBJ2-6 | TRBV29-1 | - | CSVCIAAGSLPSGANVLTF | TGCAGCGTTTGTATCGCGGCAGGGTCCTTGCCCTCTGGGGCCAACGTCCTGACTTTC
medium-sized | TRBJ2-5 | TRBV6-1 | - | CASRNPRQGTQETQYF | TGTGCCAGCAGGAACCCGCGGCAGGGTACCCAAGAGACCCAGTACTTC
- | TRBJ2-1 | TRBV24-1 | TRBD2 | CATSDFSTSGSNEQFF | TGTGCCACCAGTGATTTTTCGACTAGCGGGAGTAATGAGCAGTTCTTC
few | TRBJ2-7 | TRBV4-2 | - | CASSQDAYQQYF | TGTGCCAGCAGCCAAGATGCCTATCAGCAGTACTTC
many | TRBJ2-7 | TRBV29-1 | TRBD1 | CSVAAGGDEQYF | TGCAGCGTTGCGGCAGGGGGCGACGAGCAGTACTTC
medium-sized | TRBJ2-7 | TRBV5-6 | TRBD1 | CASSFGTGKAEQYF | TGTGCCAGCAGCTTCGGGACAGGGAAGGCCGAGCAGTACTTC